A selection of T cell receptor beta chains follows, all from one sample in a study of blood T cells in healthy people across ages. MiXCR, run by TCRdb on the 5' RACE reads, gives a single entry per CDR3 protein. The sample carries about 650,000 distinct CDR3 sequences, roughly 32% recorded once. Specimen: blood. These receptors originate from a woman of 80 years or more in good health. The CDR3 runs from the conserved cysteine through the conserved F or W. Each record gives: clone size, V gene, J gene, D gene, CDR3 DNA, CDR3 protein. A D gene is named only where the DNA matches it firmly. Size values are once, few and many counts, or a class for expanded clones, and some rows have none.

>many|TRBV20-1|TRBJ2-1|TRBD2
TGCAGTGCCCCGCCGGGGGGGGCAGACAATGAGCAGTTCTTC
CSAPPGGADNEQFF
>many|TRBV6-5|TRBJ2-1|.
TGTGCCAGCAGTGCTCTCCGAGGAGGCGAGCAGTTCTTC
CASSALRGGEQFF
>.|TRBV7-6|TRBJ2-3|TRBD1
TGTGCCAGCAGCTCCTACAGGGGGCCCTCGAGCACAGATACGCAGTATTTT
CASSSYRGPSSTDTQYF
>once|TRBV5-6|TRBJ2-1|.
TGTGCCAGCAGCGGGACGCAGACACTCAGCTCCTACAATGAGCAGTTCTTC
CASSGTQTLSSYNEQFF
>many|TRBV7-2|TRBJ2-3|.
TGTGCCAGCAGCTTCCGATCTTCGGCTAGCACAGATACGCAGTATTTT
CASSFRSSASTDTQYF
>.|TRBV30|TRBJ2-5|.
TGTGCCTGGAGTGCTAGAGGGCTTAGAGAGACCCAGTACTTC
CAWSARGLRETQYF
>.|TRBV29-1|TRBJ2-1|TRBD2
TGCAGCGTTGAACGGCGGGAGTATGATGAGCAGTTCTTC
CSVERREYDEQFF
>.|TRBV7-7|TRBJ2-1|.
TGTGCTAGCAGCCCCGGGGTGGGCAGGAGGGCCGACAATGAGCAGTTCTTC
CASSPGVGRRADNEQFF
>many|TRBV10-3|TRBJ2-5|TRBD1
TGTGCCGTAGGGACAGAGAAGACCCAGTACTTC
CAVGTEKTQYF
>.|TRBV7-8|TRBJ1-4|.
TGTGCCAGCAGTTCTCGCAGGTTAACTAATGAAAAACTGTTTTTT
CASSSRRLTNEKLFF
>.|TRBV7-9|TRBJ1-1|TRBD1
TGTGCCAGCAGCTTTCAAGGGGGCTGGACAGGGACGTCCACTGAAGCTTTCTTT
CASSFQGGWTGTSTEAFF
>.|TRBV20-1|TRBJ2-7|.
TGCAGTGCTGGGACCGCCATCTCCTACGAGCAGTACTTC
CSAGTAISYEQYF
>many|TRBV7-2|TRBJ2-4|.
TGTGCCAGCAGTGAGCCCAATAAAAACATTCAGTACTTC
CASSEPNKNIQYF
>many|TRBV13|TRBJ1-2|.
TGTGCCAGCAGCTTAACCCGCAAACAGGCTAACTATGGCTACACCTTC
CASSLTRKQANYGYTF
>.|TRBV19|TRBJ2-5|.
TGTCCGAGCGTGCAAGAGACCCAGTACTTC
CPSVQETQYF
>many|TRBV20-1|TRBJ2-1|TRBD2
TGCAGTGCTAGAGCGGCCCGGGGGGGAGGGAAGAATGAGCAGTTCTTC
CSARAARGGGKNEQFF
>few|TRBV12-3/TRBV12-4|TRBJ2-2|.
TGTGCCAGCAGTTTGTCTGCCGGGGAGCTGTTTTTT
CASSLSAGELFF
>many|TRBV5-1|TRBJ1-2|.
TGCGCCAGCAGCTTGTCAGGGGATTTCGACTATGGCTACACCTTC
CASSLSGDFDYGYTF
>few|TRBV6-5|TRBJ1-1|TRBD1
TGTGCCAGCAGGGGACAGGAGGGCACTGAAGCTTTCTTT
CASRGQEGTEAFF
>.|TRBV10-3|TRBJ2-7|.
TGTGCCATCAGGCCTCAAAGTACGACCTACGAGCAGTACTTC
CAIRPQSTTYEQYF
>.|TRBV9|TRBJ2-6|.
TGTGCCAGCAGCGTAGGGGGTCAGGGTGGGGTCCTGACTTTC
CASSVGGQGGVLTF
>many|TRBV10-3|TRBJ1-1|.
TGTGCTGTTACTCCCTCGGGGGGGAACACTGAAGCTTTCTTT
CAVTPSGGNTEAFF
>many|TRBV3-1|TRBJ1-5|.
TGTGCCAGCAGCCAAGATGTAGGGGGAGGTCAGCCCCAGCATTTT
CASSQDVGGGQPQHF
>.|TRBV20-1|TRBJ2-1|TRBD1
TGCAGTGCCAGTACTGGTCAGGGGGCCTACAATGAGCAGGTCTTC
CSASTGQGAYNEQVF
>.|TRBV6-5|TRBJ1-5|.
TGTGCCAGCAGTTACTCAAGACAGGCCTCCTGGGCCCAGCATTTT
CASSYSRQASWAQHF
>many|TRBV20-1|TRBJ2-1|.
TGCAGTGCTAGAGATCCCCGCGGCAGTTACAATGAGCAGTTCTTC
CSARDPRGSYNEQFF
>many|TRBV20-1|TRBJ1-6|.
TGCAGTGCTTTGGATCCGACTAATTCACCCCTCCACTTT
CSALDPTNSPLHF
>.|TRBV9|TRBJ2-3|.
TGTGCCAGCAGCGTACGAGGAGGGGGAAGCACAGATACGCAGTATTTT
CASSVRGGGSTDTQYF
>.|TRBV7-2|TRBJ2-1|.
TGTGCCAGCAGCGTAACTAGGCGGCAGTCCTACAATGAGCAGTTCTTC
CASSVTRRQSYNEQFF
>.|TRBV3-1|TRBJ1-3|.
TGTGCCAGTCGAGCCTACTCTGGAAACACCATATATTTT
CASRAYSGNTIYF
>.|TRBV11-2|TRBJ1-2|TRBD1
TGTGCCAGCAGCCTAGACAGGGGGGGTGGCCACACCTTC
CASSLDRGGGHTF
>many|TRBV7-9|TRBJ2-7|.
TGTGCCAGCAGCTTCTCTTTCCGGAGCTCCTACGAGCAGTACTTC
CASSFSFRSSYEQYF
>.|TRBV7-2|TRBJ1-5|TRBD1
TGTGCCTGCAGCCTCGGGACAGGGAGAAATCAGCCCCAGCATTTT
CACSLGTGRNQPQHF
>many|TRBV9|TRBJ1-2|.
TGTGCCAGCAGCGTAGCAGAGGGAGGCAGCTATGGCTACACCTTC
CASSVAEGGSYGYTF
>many|TRBV7-7|TRBJ2-7|TRBD1
TGTGCTAGCAGCTTAACTCAGGGACAGGGAGAAAGCGAGCAGTACTTC
CASSLTQGQGESEQYF
>few|TRBV7-2|TRBJ1-2|.
TGTGCCAGCAGCCCAACAGGGCCCCATGGCTACACCTTC
CASSPTGPHGYTF
>many|TRBV24-1|TRBJ2-1|TRBD2
TGTGCCACCAGCAGGACTAGCGGGGGGAATGAGCAGTTCTTC
CATSRTSGGNEQFF
>few|TRBV2|TRBJ1-6|.
TGTGCCAGCAGTGAAGCGAGGCGGTCACCCCTCCACTTT
CASSEARRSPLHF
>.|TRBV4-3|TRBJ2-3|.
TGCGCCAGCAGCGTTAGCGGCACAGTTACGCAGTATTTT
CASSVSGTVTQYF
>many|TRBV27|TRBJ2-5|.
TGTGCCAGCAGTTTAAATGGGGGTCGGGAGACCCAGTACTTC
CASSLNGGRETQYF
>few|TRBV4-3|TRBJ1-2|.
TGCGCCAGCAGCCACCGAGTTGGGAGGCAGGGCCTCCGAGGAGATGGCTACACCTTC
CASSHRVGRQGLRGDGYTF